The 2 T cell receptor delta chains reported below all come from one sample, sequenced in a study of Vδ1+ human thymocytes. RNA was extracted from the cells and then reverse transcribed. Multiplex PCR used pooled V-gene forward primers and a constant-region reverse primer to amplify CDR3s. TCRdb reanalysed the multiplex PCR reads with CATT. The sample contains 45,000 to 60,000 delta-chain clones, roughly 16% of which appear only once. Broader study findings: Highly polyclonal TRG and TRD repertoires with Gaussian CDR3 length distributions appeared in thymus.

These receptors have no identified antigens. Sequenced material: Vdelta1+ gamma-delta thymocytes from the thymus. Subset in this sample: FACS-sorted CD3+ TCRalphabeta- TCRVdelta1+ TCRVdelta2- thymocytes. The source is a girl less than two years old who had congenital heart surgery.

This clone was observed a few times. This chain uses TRDV1 with TRDJ1, with 8 nucleotides matching TRDD3. V shed 4 bases and J 3 bases; nucleotides not matched to a gene: 28. The CDR3 sequence is 22 residues long. Germline values: CDR1 TSWWSYY, CDR2 QGS. The CDR3 region is CALGGTSPHIGAGGPAPDKLIF. The CDR3 bases are TGTGCTCTTGGGGGCACTTCCCCGCATATTGGGGCTGGGGGACCTGCTCCCGATAAACTCATCTTT.

This clone was seen a handful of times. The gene calls are TRDV1 and TRDJ1, with TRDD3 matching over 10 bases. CDR1 TSWWSYY and CDR2 QGS come from the germline V gene. The CDR3 is 19 residues long. V was clipped by 4 bases and J by 0 bases; unmatched bases: 14. CDR3 coding DNA: TGTGCTCTTGGGGGGTTTGGTGCCTGGGGGATAACCTACACCGATAAACTCATCTTT. Translating gives CALGGFGAWGITYTDKLIF.